This entry features one T cell receptor (beta chain) sequence. Its target is not known. The CDR3 is made up of 14 amino acids. V trimming: 8 bases; J trimming: 6 bases; junction bases outside the gene matches: 10. Germline CDR1 LNHDA, CDR2 SQIVND (reference sequence). Primers included in the PCR were 60 Vbeta and 13 Jbeta primers. The assay was immunoSEQ multiplex PCR, and TCRdb's table has in-frame clones only and misses some. Among some 200,000 clones listed, less than 85% were seen once. This sample is drawn from a study of cytomegalovirus exposure and HLA in healthy donors. Study-wide points: Previously analyzed data showed that most TCR beta V segments were productive at a frequency of about 90% or about 30%. Under in vitro conditions, three CMV-associated chains were confirmed as specific for CMV antigens. It was only CMV serostatus that was available as immune exposure information.

Sequencing was performed on PBMCs. The J gene is TRBJ1-5, the V gene TRBV19; 7 nucleotides agree with TRBD1. The sequence was collected from a girl aged 10-17 years in good health and CMV-seropositive. CDR3 sequence reads: CASEIQGSAQPQHF. Here the CDR3 DNA reads TGTGCCAGTGAGATACAGGGGTCGGCTCAGCCCCAGCATTTT. Full variable domain (outside the CDR3, taken from reference TRBV19 and TRBJ1-5): DGGITQSPKYLFRKEGQNVTLSCEQNLNHDAMYWYRQDPGQGLRLIYYSQIVNDFQKGDIAEGYSVSREKKESFPLTVTSAQKNPTAFYLCASEIQGSAQPQHFGDGTRLSIL.